These T cell receptor beta chains were read from a single sample in a study of blood T cell repertoires in COVID-19. The data were produced by immunoSEQ multiplex PCR, yet TCRdb's version contains in-frame clones alone and is incomplete. The table lists approximately 16,000 clones, approximately 86% of them singletons. The source material was peripheral blood. These receptors were taken from a man in his sixties with acute or convalescent COVID-19. CDR3s include the opening cysteine and the closing phenylalanine or tryptophan. The D gene is left open where the match is weak. Clone size is shown for a subset of rows, as once, few, many or a class of expanded clone.

D	V	J	size	CDR3	DNA
TRBD1	TRBV5-1	TRBJ2-7	-	CASSLNRGTYYEQYF	TGCGCCAGCAGCTTGAACAGGGGTACCTACTACGAGCAGTACTTC
-	TRBV7-9	TRBJ2-1	-	CASSPLEEQFF	TGTGCCAGCAGCCCGCTAGAGGAGCAGTTCTTC
TRBD1	TRBV3-1/TRBV3-2	TRBJ1-4	-	CASSRDREGEKLFF	TGTGCCAGCAGCCGGGACAGGGAGGGGGAAAAACTGTTTTTT
TRBD1	TRBV10-1	TRBJ2-2	-	CASSPGTGASGELFF	TGCGCCAGCAGTCCCGGGACAGGGGCTAGCGGGGAGCTGTTTTTT
TRBD1	TRBV5-6	TRBJ1-2	-	CASSAVSTPGTGGYTF	TGTGCCAGCAGCGCGGTATCGACTCCCGGGACAGGGGGATACACCTTC
TRBD2	TRBV11-3	TRBJ2-1	-	CASSLELAGLLGSYNEQFF	TGTGCCAGCAGCCTAGAGCTAGCGGGACTCCTGGGCTCCTACAATGAGCAGTTCTTC
-	TRBV7-3	TRBJ2-3	-	CASSLYRTDTQYF	TGTGCCAGCAGCCTCTACAGGACAGATACGCAGTATTTT
-	TRBV7-2	TRBJ2-2	-	CASSASNTGELFF	TGTGCCAGCAGCGCGAGTAACACCGGGGAGCTGTTTTTT
TRBD1	TRBV11-2	TRBJ1-2	-	CASTQDRGGYGYTF	TGTGCCAGCACCCAGGACAGGGGAGGGTATGGCTACACCTTC
TRBD2	TRBV28	TRBJ2-1	-	CASSSTSGWGNEQFF	TGTGCCAGCAGTTCGACTAGCGGGTGGGGTAATGAGCAGTTCTTC
-	TRBV28	TRBJ1-1	-	CASSFIGVNTEAFF	TGTGCCAGCAGTTTTATCGGGGTGAACACTGAAGCTTTCTTT
TRBD1	TRBV5-1	TRBJ1-1	-	CASSTTTGSTEAFF	TGCGCCAGCAGCACTACGACAGGGAGTACTGAAGCTTTCTTT
TRBD2	TRBV6-4	TRBJ2-3	once	CASSDSSGGTDTQYF	TGTGCCAGCAGTGACTCGAGCGGGGGCACAGATACGCAGTATTTT
TRBD1	TRBV9	TRBJ2-5	-	CASSVVEGTGGIQYF	TGTGCCAGCAGCGTAGTTGAAGGGACAGGGGGTATCCAGTACTTC
TRBD1	TRBV19	TRBJ1-4	-	CASSSGTGANEKLFF	TGTGCCAGTAGCTCTGGGACAGGGGCTAATGAAAAACTGTTTTTT
TRBD1	TRBV4-3	TRBJ1-5	-	CASSQDRDLNQPQHF	TGCGCCAGCAGCCAGGACAGGGACCTCAATCAGCCCCAGCATTTT
TRBD1	TRBV7-2	TRBJ1-2	-	CASSLGQGASVGNGYTF	TGTGCCAGCAGCCTCGGACAGGGGGCTAGTGTGGGGAATGGCTACACCTTC
TRBD2	TRBV5-1	TRBJ2-2	once	CASSSGLAYTGELFF	TGCGCCAGCAGCTCGGGACTAGCCTACACCGGGGAGCTGTTTTTT
-	TRBV25-1	TRBJ2-6	once	CASSGRGGANVLTF	TGTGCCAGCAGTGGTAGGGGGGGGGCCAACGTCCTGACTTTC
TRBD2	TRBV7-9	TRBJ2-7	few	CASSPGTRGEQYF	TGTGCCAGCAGCCCCGGGACTAGGGGCGAGCAGTACTTC
-	TRBV4-1	TRBJ1-4	-	CASTYRRGINEKLFF	TGCGCCAGCACCTACCGGCGAGGGATTAATGAAAAACTGTTTTTT
-	TRBV30	TRBJ1-3	-	CAWSVGQGNTIYF	TGTGCCTGGAGTGTGGGTCAGGGGAACACCATATATTTT
-	TRBV30	TRBJ2-2	-	CAWSGLAPNTGELFF	TGTGCCTGGAGTGGACTTGCGCCGAACACCGGGGAGCTGTTTTTT
TRBD2	TRBV9	TRBJ2-7	-	CASSPSSGMLAAISYEQYF	TGTGCCAGCAGCCCGAGCTCGGGGATGCTAGCGGCGATATCCTACGAGCAGTACTTC
TRBD1	TRBV12-3/TRBV12-4	TRBJ2-1	-	CASSLTGINEQFF	TGTGCCAGCAGTTTGACAGGGATCAATGAGCAGTTCTTC
-	TRBV21-1	TRBJ1-1	-	CASSKAFF	TGTGCCAGCAGTAAAGCTTTCTTT
TRBD2	TRBV15	TRBJ2-5	-	CATSTPQGLQETQYF	TGTGCCACCAGCACCCCCCAGGGACTACAAGAGACCCAGTACTTC
TRBD2	TRBV18	TRBJ2-7	-	CASSQLLGRAGADEQYF	TGTGCCAGCTCACAGTTATTGGGCAGGGCGGGAGCCGACGAGCAGTACTTC
-	TRBV9	TRBJ1-3	-	CASSVEEGFSGNTIYF	TGTGCCAGCAGCGTAGAGGAGGGGTTCTCTGGAAACACCATATATTTT
-	TRBV6-5	TRBJ1-4	-	CASSYVFGSGKLFF	TGTGCCAGCAGTTACGTGTTCGGTTCCGGAAAACTGTTTTTT
TRBD1	TRBV6-1	TRBJ1-2	-	CASSDQDRGPYGYTF	TGTGCCAGCAGTGACCAGGACAGGGGGCCCTATGGCTACACCTTC
TRBD2	TRBV24-1	TRBJ2-7	-	CATRLSRGVSYEQYF	TGTGCCACCCGGCTATCCCGGGGGGTCTCCTACGAGCAGTACTTC
-	TRBV23-1	TRBJ2-7	-	CASSLVSYEQYF	TGCGCCAGCAGTCTAGTGTCCTACGAGCAGTACTTC
TRBD2	TRBV2	TRBJ2-3	-	CASSEAPSGSGTDTQYF	TGTGCCAGCAGTGAAGCCCCTAGCGGGAGTGGAACAGATACGCAGTATTTT
TRBD1	TRBV12-5	TRBJ1-2	-	CASGSTTGPPGRTGYTF	TGTGCTAGTGGTTCGACGACAGGGCCCCCCGGCCGTACGGGCTACACCTTC
-	TRBV4-3	TRBJ2-1	-	CASSQFAGNRGNEQFF	TGCGCCAGCAGCCAATTTGCCGGGAACCGGGGGAATGAGCAGTTCTTC
-	TRBV11-2	TRBJ2-3	-	CASSLRDQGWDTQYF	TGTGCCAGCAGCTTGCGCGATCAGGGTTGGGATACGCAGTATTTT
TRBD1	TRBV7-2	TRBJ1-2	few	CASSLDRTNYGYTF	TGTGCCAGCAGCTTGGACAGGACCAACTATGGCTACACCTTC
-	TRBV15	TRBJ1-1	-	CATSPSGRVNTEAFF	TGTGCCACCAGCCCCAGTGGGAGAGTGAACACTGAAGCTTTCTTT
-	TRBV19	TRBJ1-3	-	CASSPFGAGNTIYF	TGTGCCAGTAGTCCGTTTGGTGCGGGAAACACCATATATTTT
-	TRBV6-5	TRBJ1-5	-	CASSWAGGGGFPQHF	TGTGCCAGCAGTTGGGCAGGAGGGGGAGGGTTTCCCCAGCATTTT
-	TRBV5-5	TRBJ2-7	few	CASSLWAEQYF	TGTGCCAGCAGCTTATGGGCCGAGCAGTACTTC
TRBD2	TRBV10-3	TRBJ2-3	-	CAIENGGGTDTQYF	TGTGCCATCGAGAACGGGGGGGGCACAGATACGCAGTATTTT
-	TRBV27	TRBJ1-1	-	CASSLKAREMNTEAFF	TGTGCCAGCAGTTTAAAAGCCCGGGAGATGAACACTGAAGCTTTCTTT
-	TRBV6-1	TRBJ1-5	-	CASSDRKQGVGSRNQPQHF	TGTGCCAGCAGTGATAGGAAACAGGGAGTCGGTAGTCGCAATCAGCCCCAGCATTTT
TRBD1	TRBV6-2/TRBV6-3	TRBJ1-2	-	CASSSGTGGRVGGYTF	TGTGCCAGCAGTTCCGGGACAGGGGGGCGAGTCGGTGGCTACACCTTC
TRBD2	TRBV7-3	TRBJ2-7	few	CASSPGGGYEQYF	TGTGCCAGCAGCCCCGGCGGGGGCTACGAGCAGTACTTC
TRBD2	TRBV7-8	TRBJ2-2	-	CASSLEAGKNTGELFF	TGTGCCAGCAGCTTAGAAGCGGGAAAGAACACCGGGGAGCTGTTTTTT
-	TRBV20-1	TRBJ2-5	-	CSAPVQETQYF	TGCAGTGCCCCGGTCCAAGAGACCCAGTACTTC
TRBD2	TRBV28	TRBJ2-7	-	CASSVAGVRYEQYF	TGTGCCAGCAGTGTAGCGGGAGTAAGGTACGAGCAGTACTTC
TRBD1	TRBV7-6	TRBJ2-5	-	CASSARSGQGVGETQYF	TGTGCCAGCAGCGCACGCTCCGGACAGGGGGTTGGCGAGACCCAGTACTTC
-	TRBV30	TRBJ2-1	-	CAWSGLLTHNEQFF	TGTGCCTGGAGTGGTTTACTCACCCACAATGAGCAGTTCTTC
TRBD1	TRBV18	TRBJ1-2	few	CASSLRTGDYGYTF	TGTGCCAGCTCTTTGCGGACAGGGGACTATGGCTACACCTTC
TRBD2	TRBV4-1	TRBJ2-1	-	CASSQELGRGAYNEQFF	TGCGCCAGCAGCCAAGAGCTTGGGCGGGGGGCTTACAATGAGCAGTTCTTC
-	TRBV19	TRBJ1-5	few	CASSTQRQANQPQHF	TGTGCCAGTAGTACCCAACGACAGGCTAATCAGCCCCAGCATTTT